What follows are 5 T cell receptor beta chains derived from one specimen sequenced in a study of blood T cell repertoires in COVID-19. Assay: immunoSEQ multiplex PCR; the TCRdb copy retains only in-frame clones and omits some. This sample has under 170,000 clones, with 65% to 90% found just once. The sample comprised peripheral blood. These receptors were obtained from a man aged 65-85 years with acute or convalescent COVID-19.

V is TRBV6-5 and J is TRBJ2-3; possible D gene TRBD2, 6 bases. The CDR3 extends over 12 amino acids. Per the germline V gene, CDR1 is MNHEY and CDR2 is SVGAGI. V shed 6 bases and J shed 2 bases, with 6 bases lying between them. This CDR3 is CASRDYTDTQYF. The DNA of the CDR3 is TGTGCCAGCAGGGACTACACAGATACGCAGTATTTT.

The J gene is TRBJ2-3, the V gene TRBV7-3, with D possibly being TRBD2 (5 bases). This CDR3 comprises 14 residues. Germline-derived CDR1 and CDR2 are SGHTA and FQGTGA. Deletions cut 5 bases from V and 6 bases from J, with 15 bases between. The CDR3 nucleotides are TGTGCCAGCAGCCTTGGGCTAGCATCGGATACGCAGTATTTT. As protein: CASSLGLASDTQYF.

V gene TRBV19 combines with J gene TRBJ2-7; 11 bases align to TRBD2. Germline V gene lookup returns CDR1 LNHDA and CDR2 SQIVND (reference sequence). This CDR3 is 17 amino acids long. With V trimmed by 1 base and J by 2 bases, 7 bases remained unmatched. The CDR3 sequence: CASSIGLAGRGTYEQYF. DNA for the CDR3: TGTGCCAGTAGTATAGGACTAGCGGGAAGAGGGACCTACGAGCAGTACTTC.

The CDR3, as DNA: TGTGCCTGGCGTACAGGGAACTCTGGAAACACCATATATTTT. It yields the protein CAWRTGNSGNTIYF. The chain recombines TRBV30 with TRBJ1-3; tentative D call: TRBD1 (6 bases). This CDR3 comprises 14 residues. V dropped 5 bases and J dropped 0 bases, with 11 bases sitting between them. Germline V CDR1 and CDR2: GTSNPN, SVGIG (reference sequence).

The chain has TRBV4-1 and TRBJ2-1; maybe TRBD2 (6 bases). CDR3 length equals 16 residues. V lost 1 base and J lost 5, with 15 bases in between. Germline CDR1 is MGHRA and CDR2 is YSYEKL. CDR3 sequence reads: CASSQGAGKRDNEQFF. CDR3 nucleotide sequence: TGCGCCAGCAGCCAAGGGGCGGGAAAGCGTGACAATGAGCAGTTCTTC.